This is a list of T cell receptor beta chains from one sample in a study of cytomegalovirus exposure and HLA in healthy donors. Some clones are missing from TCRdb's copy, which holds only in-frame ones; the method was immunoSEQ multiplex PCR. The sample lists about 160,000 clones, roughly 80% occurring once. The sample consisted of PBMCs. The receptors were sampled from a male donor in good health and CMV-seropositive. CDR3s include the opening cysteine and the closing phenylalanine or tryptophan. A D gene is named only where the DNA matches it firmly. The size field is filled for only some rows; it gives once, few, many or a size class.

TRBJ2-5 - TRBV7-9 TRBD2 CASSYIGAPGRETQYF TGTGCCAGCAGCTACATCGGGGCCCCCGGGAGGGAGACCCAGTACTTC
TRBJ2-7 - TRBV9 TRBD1 CASSPTGTRYEQYF TGTGCCAGCAGCCCGACAGGGACACGGTACGAGCAGTACTTC
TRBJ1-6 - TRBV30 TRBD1 CALDPGQGASPLHF TGTGCCTTGGACCCGGGACAGGGGGCTTCACCCCTCCACTTT
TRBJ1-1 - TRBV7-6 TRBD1 CASSPGTGGRVNTEAFF TGTGCCAGCAGCCCCGGGACAGGGGGCCGGGTGAACACTGAAGCTTTCTTT
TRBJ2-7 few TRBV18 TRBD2 CASSPGTTTRYEQYF TGTGCCAGCTCACCAGGGACTACCACACGCTACGAGCAGTACTTC
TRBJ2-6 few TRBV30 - CAWKQLLNGLTF TGTGCCTGGAAACAGCTCCTCAACGGCCTGACTTTC
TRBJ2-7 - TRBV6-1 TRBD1 CASDLTGGEQYF TGTGCCAGCGACTTAACAGGGGGCGAGCAGTACTTC
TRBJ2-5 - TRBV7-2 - CASSSYSQETQYF TGTGCCAGCAGCTCGTACAGCCAAGAGACCCAGTACTTC
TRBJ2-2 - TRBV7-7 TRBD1 CASSWDSITGELFF TGTGCCAGCAGCTGGGACAGCATCACCGGGGAGCTGTTTTTT
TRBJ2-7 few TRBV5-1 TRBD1 CASSQGQGGYEQYF TGCGCCAGCAGCCAAGGACAGGGAGGCTACGAGCAGTACTTC
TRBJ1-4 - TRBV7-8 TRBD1 CASSYRDSNEKLFF TGTGCCAGCAGCTACCGGGACAGTAATGAAAAACTGTTTTTT
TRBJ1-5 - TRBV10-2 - CASSEPSHQPQHF TGCGCCAGCAGTGAGCCGAGCCATCAGCCCCAGCATTTT
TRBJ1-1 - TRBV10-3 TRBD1 CAISANQGAGDTEAFF TGTGCCATCAGTGCGAACCAGGGGGCAGGGGACACTGAAGCTTTCTTT
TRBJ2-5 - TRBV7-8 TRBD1 CASSLGGPFTGGGETQYF TGTGCCAGCAGCTTAGGGGGACCATTTACAGGGGGCGGGGAGACCCAGTACTTC
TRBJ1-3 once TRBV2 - CASKREESGNTIYF TGTGCCAGCAAGAGGGAAGAGTCTGGAAACACCATATATTTT
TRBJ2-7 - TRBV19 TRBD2 CASSGLAGGSYEQYF TGTGCCAGTAGTGGACTAGCGGGCGGCTCCTACGAGCAGTACTTC
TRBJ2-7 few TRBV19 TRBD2 CASSRGVEQYF TGTGCCAGTAGTCGGGGGGTCGAGCAGTACTTC
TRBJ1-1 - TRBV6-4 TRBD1 CASRDRGGTEAFF TGTGCCAGCAGGGACAGGGGAGGCACTGAAGCTTTCTTT
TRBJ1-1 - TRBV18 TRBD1 CASSLTGDTEAFF TGTGCCAGCTCATTGACAGGGGACACTGAAGCTTTCTTT
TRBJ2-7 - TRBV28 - CATWGRRGEQYF TGTGCCACGTGGGGGAGGCGTGGCGAGCAGTACTTC
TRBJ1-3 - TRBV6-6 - CASALAGAGNTIYF TGTGCCAGTGCTCTAGCGGGGGCTGGAAACACCATATATTTT
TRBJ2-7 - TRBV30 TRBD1 CAWSVPGTGSYEQYF TGTGCCTGGAGTGTACCCGGGACAGGGAGCTACGAGCAGTACTTC
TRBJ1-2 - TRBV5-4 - CASSLGGGYGYTF TGTGCCAGCAGCTTGGGAGGGGGCTATGGCTACACCTTC
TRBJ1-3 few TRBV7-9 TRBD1 CASSQGAAGNTIYF TGTGCCAGCTCACAGGGGGCTGCTGGAAACACCATATATTTT
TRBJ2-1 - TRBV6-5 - CASSTPRQGVNEQFF TGTGCCAGCAGTACACCTCGGCAGGGCGTCAATGAGCAGTTCTTC
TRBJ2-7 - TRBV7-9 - CASSPRQSRYEQYF TGTGCCAGCAGCCCCCGACAGAGTAGGTACGAGCAGTACTTC
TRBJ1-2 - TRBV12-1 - CASSCRGLRYGYTF TGTGCCAGCAGCTGCAGGGGGCTGCGGTATGGCTACACCTTC
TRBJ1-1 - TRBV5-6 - CASSFSRNEAFF TGTGCCAGCAGCTTTTCGAGGAATGAAGCTTTCTTT
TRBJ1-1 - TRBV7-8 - CASSLADRRNMKNTEAFF TGTGCCAGCAGCTTAGCCGACAGGCGGAATATGAAGAACACTGAAGCTTTCTTT
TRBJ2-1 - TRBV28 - CASSLAGAQGLHEQFF TGTGCCAGCAGTTTGGCCGGGGCCCAGGGGCTGCATGAGCAGTTCTTC
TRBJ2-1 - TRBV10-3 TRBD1 CAISDPLGGRGSYNEQFF TGTGCCATCAGTGACCCCCTTGGGGGCAGGGGGTCCTACAATGAGCAGTTCTTC
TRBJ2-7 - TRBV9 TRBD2 CASGPGGAYEQYF TGTGCCAGCGGGCCGGGAGGCGCCTACGAGCAGTACTTC
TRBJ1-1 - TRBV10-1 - CASSDTKPNTEAFF TGCGCCAGCAGTGACACAAAACCGAACACTGAAGCTTTCTTT
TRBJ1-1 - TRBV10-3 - CAISEKAGETEAFF TGTGCCATCAGTGAGAAGGCAGGGGAGACTGAAGCTTTCTTT
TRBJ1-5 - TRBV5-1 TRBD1 CASSPEDRLNQPQHF TGCGCCAGCAGCCCCGAGGACAGGCTGAATCAGCCCCAGCATTTT
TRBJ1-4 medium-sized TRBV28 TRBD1 CASSASGDRLSEKLFF TGTGCCAGCAGTGCATCCGGGGACAGGCTTTCTGAAAAACTGTTTTTT
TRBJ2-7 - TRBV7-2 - CASSLTGPSVSYEQYF TGTGCCAGCAGCCTTACAGGGCCCTCGGTCTCCTACGAGCAGTACTTC
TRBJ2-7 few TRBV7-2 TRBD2 CASSFGLASYEQYF TGTGCCAGCAGCTTCGGACTAGCGTCCTACGAGCAGTACTTC
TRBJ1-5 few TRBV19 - CASSRGNQPQHF TGTGCCAGTAGTAGAGGTAATCAGCCCCAGCATTTT
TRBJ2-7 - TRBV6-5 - CASSYRDTYEQYF TGTGCCAGCAGTTATAGGGACACCTACGAGCAGTACTTC
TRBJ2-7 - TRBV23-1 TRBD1 CASSFTPGTGVEQYF TGCGCCAGCAGTTTCACGCCCGGGACAGGGGTCGAGCAGTACTTC
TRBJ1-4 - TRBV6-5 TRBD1 CASSKDRGREKLFF TGTGCCAGCAGTAAAGACAGGGGGCGCGAAAAACTGTTTTTT